These 21 T cell receptor beta chains were all obtained from the same sample, sequenced in a study of blood T cell repertoires in COVID-19. Using immunoSEQ multiplex PCR, the repertoire was profiled, and TCRdb retains in-frame clones only, with some absent. The data contain about 45,000 clones, more than 70% of them singletons. The sequencing sample was made of peripheral blood. The receptor source for this set is a human donor in a cohort sampled during active COVID-19.

The chain combines TRBV7-3 with TRBJ1-6, with a weak D call TRBD1 (6 bases). CDR1 SGHTA and CDR2 FQGTGA come from the germline V gene. V was clipped by 4 bases and J by 7 bases, with 11 bases between them. This CDR3 contains 14 residues. The CDR3 sequence is CASSSTGNNSPLHF. In DNA form, the CDR3 reads TGTGCCAGCAGCTCCACAGGGAACAATTCACCCCTCCACTTT.

The chain employs TRBV5-6 and TRBJ2-2, with a tentative D call TRBD2 (5 bases). The germline CDR1 and CDR2 sequences are SGHDT and YYEEEE. Trimming left V 0 bases short and J 5 bases short, with 11 bases between. There are 15 residues in the CDR3. CDR3 loop: CASSLGLASTGELFF. As DNA, the CDR3 is TGTGCCAGCAGCTTGGGTTTAGCGAGTACCGGGGAGCTGTTTTTT. Combining the CDR3 with reference TRBV5-6 and TRBJ2-2 gives the whole variable domain DAGVTQSPTHLIKTRGQQVTLRCSPKSGHDTVSWYQQALGQGPQFIFQYYEEEERQRGNFPDRFSGHQFPNYSSELNVNALLLGDSALYLCASSLGLASTGELFFGEGSRLTVL.

The chain recombines TRBV18 with TRBJ1-2, with 7 bases matching TRBD1. Germline V gene lookup returns CDR1 KGHSH and CDR2 LQKENI. With V trimmed by 2 bases and J by 2 bases, 2 bases remained unmatched. CDR3 length equals 14 residues. Here the CDR3 reads CASSPTGANYGYTF. The CDR3 nucleotides read TGTGCCAGCTCACCAACAGGGGCAAACTATGGCTACACCTTC.

Only one count was recorded for this clone. The V gene is TRBV27, the J gene TRBJ1-5; weak D call: TRBD1 (5 bases). Germline CDR1 is MNHEY and CDR2 is SMNVEV (reference sequence). V was clipped by 4 bases and J by 0 bases, with 13 bases between them. The CDR3 consists of 16 residues. CDR3 in amino acids: CASSSLPQGSNQPQHF. For the CDR3, the DNA is TGTGCCAGCAGTTCCCTCCCGCAGGGTAGCAATCAGCCCCAGCATTTT.

V and J are TRBV7-9 and TRBJ1-6, with D hard to call. The CDR3 runs to 15 residues. The ends were cut back, 2 bases at V and 9 bases at J, with 14 bases in the middle. Germline V gene data show CDR1 as SEHNR and CDR2 as FQNEAQ (reference sequence). DNA for the CDR3: TGTGCCAGCAGCTTATTTGGCGGAGTTGGTTCACCCCTCCACTTT. It specifies CASSLFGGVGSPLHF. Based on the CDR3 plus reference TRBV7-9 and TRBJ1-6, the full variable domain is DTGVSQNPRHKITKRGQNVTFRCDPISEHNRLYWYRQTLGQGPEFLTYFQNEAQLEKSRLLSDRFSAERPKGSFSTLEIQRTEQGDSAMYLCASSLFGGVGSPLHFGNGTRLTVT.

This clone was found a few times. The rearrangement links TRBV7-6 to TRBJ2-6, with 8 positions matching TRBD1. This CDR3 contains 17 residues. Germline V gene lookup returns CDR1 SGHVS and CDR2 FNYEAQ. With 3 bases clipped from V and 0 bases from J, the junction kept 4 bases outside the gene matches. Written as DNA, the CDR3 is TGTGCCAGCAGCTTGACAGGGGTTGGCTCTGGGGCCAACGTCCTGACTTTC. It yields the protein CASSLTGVGSGANVLTF.

CDR3 residues: CASSDTPFSYNEQFF. The DNA of the CDR3 is TGCGCCAGCAGCGACACCCCGTTTTCCTACAATGAGCAGTTCTTC. The rearrangement links TRBV4-1 to TRBJ2-1; no clear D gene. Per germline, CDR1 MGHRA and CDR2 YSYEKL. Trimming took off 5 bases at V and 1 base at J, with 12 bases between the two ends. The CDR3 length is 15 residues.

In its sample, this clone was seen once. The chain employs TRBV5-1 and TRBJ2-3, with 8 bases that match TRBD2. V lost 4 bases, J lost 6 bases, and 7 bases stayed unmatched. Germline loops: CDR1 SGHRS, CDR2 YFSETQ. This CDR3 region has 14 residues. As DNA, the CDR3 is TGCGCCAGCAGCCCCCGGGAGGGTGCCGATACGCAGTATTTT. Its translation is CASSPREGADTQYF. Using reference TRBV5-1 and TRBJ2-3 for the parts outside the CDR3, the full variable domain is KAGVTQTPRYLIKTRGQQVTLSCSPISGHRSVSWYQQTPGQGLQFLFEYFSETQRNKGNFPGRFSGRQFSNSRSEMNVSTLELGDSALYLCASSPREGADTQYFGPGTRLTVL.

The rearrangement uses TRBV27 and TRBJ1-1, with D perhaps TRBD1 (6 bases). Trimming stripped 5 bases from V and 4 bases from J, with 14 bases between. This CDR3 has 14 residues. The germline V gene encodes CDR1 MNHEY and CDR2 SMNVEV (reference sequence). The CDR3 sequence: CASSIRGGLTEAFF. The CDR3 DNA follows: TGTGCCAGCAGTATCAGGGGTGGTCTCACTGAAGCTTTCTTT.

This clone appeared a single time. This rearrangement joins TRBV19 to TRBJ2-3; 8 positions match TRBD2. The CDR3 extends over 15 amino acids. Germline CDR1 is LNHDA and CDR2 is SQIVND (reference sequence). With V trimmed by 1 base and J by 5 bases, 5 bases remained unmatched. This CDR3 is CASSIGLAGGDTQYF. CDR3 bases: TGTGCCAGTAGTATAGGTCTGGCGGGGGGAGATACGCAGTATTTT.

This clone occurred a few times. The chain combines TRBV3-1 (or the pseudogene TRBV3-2) with TRBJ2-1, with 12 bases aligning to TRBD2. With V trimmed by 4 bases and J by 9 bases, 7 bases remained unmatched. Germline CDR1 LGHDT, CDR2 YNNKEL (reference sequence). This CDR3 is 15 amino acids long. The CDR3 DNA sequence: TGTGCCAGCAGCCCTAGCGGGGGGGCCTCGGGTGAGCAGTTCTTC. This sequence encodes CASSPSGGASGEQFF.

The chain has TRBV4-2 and TRBJ1-5, with D possibly being TRBD1 (6 bases). The CDR3 spans 16 residues. Trimming took off 0 bases at V and 2 bases at J, with 11 bases between the two ends. Germline CDR1 is LGHNA and CDR2 is YNFKEQ. CDR3 coding DNA: TGTGCCAGCAGCCAAGATTTACCAGGGGGCAATCAGCCCCAGCATTTT. It encodes CASSQDLPGGNQPQHF.

The chain has TRBV27 and TRBJ1-2; D gene uncertain. The CDR3 length is 15 residues. Deletions cut 5 bases from V and 4 bases from J, with 17 bases between. Germline V gene sequence: CDR1 MNHEY, CDR2 SMNVEV (reference sequence). In DNA form, the CDR3 reads TGTGCCAGCAGTCTACCCCCTCGGGGTCGCTATGGCTACACCTTC. Translating it yields CASSLPPRGRYGYTF.

The chain joins TRBV13 to TRBJ2-3; weak D call: TRBD1 (5 bases). The CDR3 totals 15 residues. Germline V gene data show CDR1 as PRHDT and CDR2 as FYEKMQ (reference sequence). V lost 5 bases to trimming and J lost 0 bases, with 12 bases between them. CDR3 DNA sequence: TGTGCCAGCAGCCCGCAGACAGTTAGCACAGATACGCAGTATTTT. Amino acids: CASSPQTVSTDTQYF.

The chain links TRBV7-9 to TRBJ1-1; D remains unclear. Trimming took off 2 bases at V and 2 bases at J, with 6 bases between the two ends. The germline V gene has CDR1 SEHNR and CDR2 FQNEAQ (reference sequence). CDR3 size: 13 residues. CDR3 region: CASSLQENTEAFF. The CDR3 nucleotides are TGTGCCAGCAGCTTACAGGAAAACACTGAAGCTTTCTTT. The full variable domain, in which reference TRBV7-9 and TRBJ1-1 provide the parts outside the CDR3, is DTGVSQNPRHKITKRGQNVTFRCDPISEHNRLYWYRQTLGQGPEFLTYFQNEAQLEKSRLLSDRFSAERPKGSFSTLEIQRTEQGDSAMYLCASSLQENTEAFFGQGTRLTVV.

The CDR3 DNA is TGTGCCAGCAGTTATAAGGGCTGGGGGCTAAACTATGGCTACACCTTC. Translation: CASSYKGWGLNYGYTF. The V and J genes are TRBV6-5 and TRBJ1-2, with TRBD1 as a possible D gene (6 bases). Germline V gene lookup returns CDR1 MNHEY and CDR2 SVGAGI. V was clipped by 3 bases and J by 2 bases, with 16 bases between them. This CDR3 spans 16 amino acids.

The V call is TRBV29-1, the J call TRBJ2-7, with TRBD2 as a possible D gene (5 bases). CDR3 length: 11 amino acids. Germline CDR1 reads SQVTM; CDR2 reads ANQGSEA. The V gene lost 6 bases and the J gene lost 4 bases, with 10 bases spanning the gap. The CDR3 reads CSVARGYEQYF. The CDR3 nucleotides read TGCAGCGTGGCCCGGGGATACGAGCAGTACTTC.

The V gene is TRBV25-1, the J gene TRBJ1-2; D is unclear. The CDR3 runs 12 residues. Trimming took off 4 bases at V and 8 bases at J, with 11 bases between the two ends. The germline CDR1 and CDR2 sequences are MGHDK and SYGVNS. The CDR3 coding sequence is TGTGCCAGCAGTGTTTCCCCGAGCGGCTACACCTTC. Encoded protein: CASSVSPSGYTF.

V is TRBV9 and J is TRBJ2-3, with 12 bases fitting TRBD2. Germline V gene data show CDR1 as SGDLS and CDR2 as YYNGEE. CDR3 size: 18 residues. Unmatched junction bases numbered 8, after V lost 3 bases and J lost 0 bases. DNA for the CDR3: TGTGCCAGCAGCGAAAGGGGGACTAGCGGGTTGAGCACAGATACGCAGTATTTT. Translation: CASSERGTSGLSTDTQYF.

The chain is built from TRBV27 and TRBJ1-6; D remains ambiguous. The CDR3 has 16 residues. V was trimmed by 0 bases and J by 3 bases, leaving 9 bases between them. Germline V gives CDR1 MNHEY, CDR2 SMNVEV (reference sequence). The CDR3 DNA sequence: TGTGCCAGCAGTTTATCGGAGGGCTTCTATAATTCACCCCTCCACTTT. This encodes CASSLSEGFYNSPLHF.

V gene TRBV7-2 combines with J gene TRBJ1-1; 10 nucleotides align to TRBD1. In germline, CDR1 is SGHTA, CDR2 FQGNSA. Trimming at V came to 4 bases and at J to 2 bases, leaving 7 bases not matched to a gene. CDR3 length: 16 residues. CDR3 sequence (DNA): TGTGCCAGCAGCTGGGGACAGGGGATAGGAAACACTGAAGCTTTCTTT. Translating gives CASSWGQGIGNTEAFF.